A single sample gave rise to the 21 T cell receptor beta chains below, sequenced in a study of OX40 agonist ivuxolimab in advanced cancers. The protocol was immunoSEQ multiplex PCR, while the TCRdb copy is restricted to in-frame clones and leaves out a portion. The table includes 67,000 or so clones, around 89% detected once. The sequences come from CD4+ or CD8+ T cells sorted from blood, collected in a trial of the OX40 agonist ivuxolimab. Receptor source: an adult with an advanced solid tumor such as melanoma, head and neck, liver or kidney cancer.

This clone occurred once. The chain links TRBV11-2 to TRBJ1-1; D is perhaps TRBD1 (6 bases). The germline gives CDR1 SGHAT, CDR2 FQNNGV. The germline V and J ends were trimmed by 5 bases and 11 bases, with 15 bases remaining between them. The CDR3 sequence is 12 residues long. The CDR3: CASSLQGAPAFF. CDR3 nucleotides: TGTGCCAGCAGCCTACAGGGCGCGCCGGCTTTCTTT.

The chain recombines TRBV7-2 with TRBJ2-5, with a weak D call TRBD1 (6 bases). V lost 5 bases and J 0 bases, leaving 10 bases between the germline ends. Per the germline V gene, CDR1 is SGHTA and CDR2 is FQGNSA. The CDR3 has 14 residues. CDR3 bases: TGTGCCAGCAGCCCCGACAGGTACCAAGAGACCCAGTACTTC. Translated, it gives CASSPDRYQETQYF.

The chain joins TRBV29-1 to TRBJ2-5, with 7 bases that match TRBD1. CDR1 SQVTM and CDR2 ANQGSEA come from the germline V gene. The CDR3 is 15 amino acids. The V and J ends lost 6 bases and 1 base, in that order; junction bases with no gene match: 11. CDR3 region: CSVVRAGGIQETQYF. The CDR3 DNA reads TGCAGCGTAGTTCGGGCAGGGGGTATCCAAGAGACCCAGTACTTC.

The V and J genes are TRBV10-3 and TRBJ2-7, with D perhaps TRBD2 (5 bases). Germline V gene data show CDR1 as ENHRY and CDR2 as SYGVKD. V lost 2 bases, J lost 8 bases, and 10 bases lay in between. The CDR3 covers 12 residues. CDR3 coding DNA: TGTGCCATCAGTGAGGGTAGGGAGCAGCAGTACTTC. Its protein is CAISEGREQQYF.

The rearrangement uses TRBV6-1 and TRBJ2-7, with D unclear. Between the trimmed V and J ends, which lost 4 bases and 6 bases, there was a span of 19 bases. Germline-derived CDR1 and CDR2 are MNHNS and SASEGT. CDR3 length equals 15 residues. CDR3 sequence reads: CASSVFTDPPAEQYF. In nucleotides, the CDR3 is TGTGCCAGCAGTGTCTTCACTGACCCTCCGGCCGAGCAGTACTTC.

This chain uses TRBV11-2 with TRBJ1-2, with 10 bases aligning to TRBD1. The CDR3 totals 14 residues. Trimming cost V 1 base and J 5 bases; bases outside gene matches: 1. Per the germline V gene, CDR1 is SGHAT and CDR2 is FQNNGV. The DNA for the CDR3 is TGTGCCAGCAGCTTAGGACAGGGGGCTTATGGCTACACCTTC. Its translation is CASSLGQGAYGYTF. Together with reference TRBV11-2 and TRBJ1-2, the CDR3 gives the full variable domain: EAGVAQSPRYKIIEKRQSVAFWCNPISGHATLYWYQQILGQGPKLLIQFQNNGVVDDSQLPKDRFSAERLKGVDSTLKIQPAKLEDSAVYLCASSLGQGAYGYTFGSGTRLTVV.

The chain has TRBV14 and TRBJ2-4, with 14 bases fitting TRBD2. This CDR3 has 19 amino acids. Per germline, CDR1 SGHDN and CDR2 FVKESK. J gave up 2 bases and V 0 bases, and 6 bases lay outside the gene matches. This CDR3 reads CASSQDSGLAGGSKNIQYF. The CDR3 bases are TGTGCCAGCAGCCAAGATTCCGGACTAGCGGGGGGTTCCAAAAACATTCAGTACTTC. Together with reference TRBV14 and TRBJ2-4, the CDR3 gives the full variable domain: EAGVTQFPSHSVIEKGQTVTLRCDPISGHDNLYWYRRVMGKEIKFLLHFVKESKQDESGMPNNRFLAERTGGTYSTLKVQPAELEDSGVYFCASSQDSGLAGGSKNIQYFGAGTRLSVL.

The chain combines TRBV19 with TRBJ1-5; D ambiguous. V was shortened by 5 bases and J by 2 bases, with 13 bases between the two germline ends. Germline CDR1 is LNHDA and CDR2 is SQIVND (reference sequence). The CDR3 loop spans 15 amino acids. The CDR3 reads CASSPGSRGNQPQHF. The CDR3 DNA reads TGTGCCAGTAGTCCGGGGAGCCGAGGCAATCAGCCCCAGCATTTT.

This CDR3 is CASSRTGESYEQYF. The CDR3 coding sequence is TGTGCCAGTAGCCGTACAGGGGAGAGCTACGAGCAGTACTTC. This chain connects TRBV19 to TRBJ2-7; 7 nucleotides match TRBD1. V shed 6 bases, J shed 3 bases, and the junction held 8 bases outside the gene matches. The CDR3 has 14 amino acids. Germline loops: CDR1 LNHDA, CDR2 SQIVND (reference sequence).

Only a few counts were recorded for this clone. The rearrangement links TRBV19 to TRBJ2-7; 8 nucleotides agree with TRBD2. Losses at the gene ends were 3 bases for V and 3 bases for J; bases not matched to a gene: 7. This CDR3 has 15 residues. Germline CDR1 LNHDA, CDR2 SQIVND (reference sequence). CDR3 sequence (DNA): TGTGCCAGTAGTATCGGGCTAGCGGGCAACTACGAGCAGTACTTC. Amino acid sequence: CASSIGLAGNYEQYF.

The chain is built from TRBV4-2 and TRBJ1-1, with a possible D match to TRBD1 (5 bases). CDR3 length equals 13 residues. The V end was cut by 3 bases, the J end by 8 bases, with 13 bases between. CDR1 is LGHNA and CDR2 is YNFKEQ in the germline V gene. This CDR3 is CASSQGDSPEAFF. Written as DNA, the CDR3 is TGTGCCAGCAGCCAGGGAGACAGCCCAGAAGCTTTCTTT.

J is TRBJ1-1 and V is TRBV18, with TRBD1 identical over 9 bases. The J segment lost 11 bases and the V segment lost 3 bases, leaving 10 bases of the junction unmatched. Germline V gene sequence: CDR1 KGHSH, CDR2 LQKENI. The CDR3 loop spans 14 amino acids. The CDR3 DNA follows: TGTGCCAGCTCACCTCAGGGACAGGGCGCAGGGGCTTTCTTT. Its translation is CASSPQGQGAGAFF.

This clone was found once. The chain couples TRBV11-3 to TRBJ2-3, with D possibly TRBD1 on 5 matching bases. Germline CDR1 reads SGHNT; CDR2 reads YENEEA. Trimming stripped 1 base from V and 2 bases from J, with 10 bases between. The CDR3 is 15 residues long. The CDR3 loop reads CASSLVAGNTDTQYF. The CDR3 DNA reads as TGTGCCAGCAGCTTAGTGGCAGGGAACACAGATACGCAGTATTTT.

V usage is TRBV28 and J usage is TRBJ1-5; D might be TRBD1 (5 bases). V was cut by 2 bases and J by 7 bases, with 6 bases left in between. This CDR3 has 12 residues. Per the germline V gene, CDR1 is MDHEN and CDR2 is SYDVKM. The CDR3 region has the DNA TGTGCCAGCAGTTTAGAGGGGCAGCCCCAGCATTTT. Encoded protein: CASSLEGQPQHF. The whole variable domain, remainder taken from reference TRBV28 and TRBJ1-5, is DVKVTQSSRYLVKRTGEKVFLECVQDMDHENMFWYRQDPGLGLRLIYFSYDVKMKEKGDIPEGYSVSREKKERFSLILESASTNQTSMYLCASSLEGQPQHFGDGTRLSIL.

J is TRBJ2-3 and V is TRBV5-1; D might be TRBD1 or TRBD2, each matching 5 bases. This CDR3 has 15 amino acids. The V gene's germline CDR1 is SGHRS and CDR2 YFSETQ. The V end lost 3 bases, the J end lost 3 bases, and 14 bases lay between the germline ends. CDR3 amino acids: CASSSHGTETDTQYF. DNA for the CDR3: TGCGCCAGCAGCTCACACGGGACCGAGACAGATACGCAGTATTTT.

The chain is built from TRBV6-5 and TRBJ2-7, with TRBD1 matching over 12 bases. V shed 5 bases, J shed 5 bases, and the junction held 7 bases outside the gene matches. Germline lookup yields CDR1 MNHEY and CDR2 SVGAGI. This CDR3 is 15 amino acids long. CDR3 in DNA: TGTGCCAGCAGTCCCCCGGGACAGGGGGCGAACGAGCAGTACTTC. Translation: CASSPPGQGANEQYF.

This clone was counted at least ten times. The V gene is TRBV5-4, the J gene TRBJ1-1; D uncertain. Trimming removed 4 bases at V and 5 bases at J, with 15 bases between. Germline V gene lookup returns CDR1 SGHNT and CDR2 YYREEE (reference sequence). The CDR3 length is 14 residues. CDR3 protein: CASSRDAITTEAFF. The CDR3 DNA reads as TGTGCCAGCAGCCGTGACGCGATTACAACTGAAGCTTTCTTT.

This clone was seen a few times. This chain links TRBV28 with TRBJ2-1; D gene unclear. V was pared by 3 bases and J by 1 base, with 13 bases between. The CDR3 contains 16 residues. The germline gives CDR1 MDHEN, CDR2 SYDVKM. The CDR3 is CASSFSPGLSYNEQFF. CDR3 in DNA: TGTGCCAGCAGTTTCTCACCGGGTCTTTCCTACAATGAGCAGTTCTTC.

The CDR3 bases are TGTGCCAGCAGCTCCTACACCGGGGCAGCTAACTATGGCTACACCTTC. It yields the protein CASSSYTGAANYGYTF. The chain has TRBV7-8 and TRBJ1-2; tentatively, D is TRBD1 (5 bases). Trimming stripped 4 bases from V and 0 bases from J, with 15 bases between. Germline V gene lookup returns CDR1 SGHVS and CDR2 FQNEAQ. The CDR3 covers 16 residues.

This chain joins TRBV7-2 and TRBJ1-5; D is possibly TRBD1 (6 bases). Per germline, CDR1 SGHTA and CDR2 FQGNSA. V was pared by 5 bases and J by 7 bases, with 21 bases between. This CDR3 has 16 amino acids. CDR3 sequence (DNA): TGTGCCAGCAGCCCCTGGGGGGGGCGCGCGTCCCAGCCCCAGCATTTT. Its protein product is CASSPWGGRASQPQHF. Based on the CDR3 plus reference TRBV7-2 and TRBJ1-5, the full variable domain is GAGVSQSPSNKVTEKGKDVELRCDPISGHTALYWYRQSLGQGLEFLIYFQGNSAPDKSGLPSDRFSAERTGGSVSTLTIQRTQQEDSAVYLCASSPWGGRASQPQHFGDGTRLSIL.

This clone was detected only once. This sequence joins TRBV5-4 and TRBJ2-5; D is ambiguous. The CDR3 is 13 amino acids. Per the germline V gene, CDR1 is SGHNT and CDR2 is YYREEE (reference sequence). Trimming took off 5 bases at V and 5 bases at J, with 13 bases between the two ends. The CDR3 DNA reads TGTGCCAGCAGTACCGTCGCGGAGGAGACCCAGTACTTC. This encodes CASSTVAEETQYF.